This section outlines one T cell receptor beta chain sequence together with its context. What it binds is unknown. The data are from a study of cytomegalovirus exposure and HLA in healthy donors. Notes on the study in general: Cytomegalovirus-associated TCR beta chains were listed, numbering some 150. What a later analysis reportedly showed was that an Asian-associated ancestry cluster had fewer N-insertions than the approximately 700-donor mean.

At sampling all donors were nominally healthy, likely with unrecorded immune exposures. This CDR3 is 15 amino acids long. CDR1 and CDR2 from the germline V gene are MNHNS and SASEGT. The V end was cut by 4 bases, the J end by 3 bases, with 16 bases between. Vbeta (60) and Jbeta (13) primers were used in the PCR. TCRdb's table, derived via immunoSEQ multiplex PCR, lists solely in-frame clones and lacks some. The sample records roughly 190,000 clones, roughly four fifths being singletons. This chain connects TRBV6-1 to TRBJ2-7, with a possible D match to TRBD1 (6 bases). Source material: PBMCs. This TCR was recovered from a woman aged 25 to 39 in good health and CMV-seropositive. The CDR3 DNA reads as TGTGCCAGCAGTGCTTTTAGGGACACGGGCTACGAGCAGTACTTC. As protein: CASSAFRDTGYEQYF.